This T cell receptor beta chain was obtained from a study of neurological immune-mediated disorders. The germline CDR1 and CDR2 sequences are MDHEN and SYDVKM. V lost 4 bases, J lost 1 base, and 11 bases lay in between. The CDR3 covers 15 residues. General study results and limits: Phylogenetic grouping placed 18 of 34 multiple sclerosis patients' repertoires in one related-CDR3 cluster, a possible signature. None of the CDR3 amino acid sequences of expanded clones recurred across subjects, suggesting private repertoires in all groups.

In its sample, this clonotype was seen many times. Antigen: not known. With 10-nucleotide random UMIs, 5'RACE was used to make the cDNA. Each CDR3 protein is one row after TCRdb ran MiXCR on the 5' RACE reads. The sample yields around 50,000 distinct CDR3 sequences, roughly 3.3% seen once. The sequencing input was PBMCs. The chain combines TRBV28 with TRBJ2-1; possibly TRBD1 for D (5 bases). The origin of this receptor is a woman aged 30 to 39 with multiple sclerosis. CDR3 loop: CASSYQGDSYNEQFF. CDR3 DNA: TGTGCCAGCAGTTATCAGGGCGATTCCTACAATGAGCAGTTCTTC.